This T cell receptor beta chain originates from a study of blood T cell repertoires in COVID-19. Study summary: The study drew acute and convalescent COVID-19 samples from the United States, Italy and Spain. From T cells, B-cell-depleted T cells, or PBMCs came the material, which was cDNA or gDNA.

Germline-derived CDR1 and CDR2 are MDHEN and SYDVKM. The J segment lost 9 bases and the V segment lost 6 bases, leaving 12 bases of the junction unmatched. CDR3 length equals 14 residues. Original analysis: For nucleated cells, counts were estimated from reference gene primer amplification. Measured with immunoSEQ multiplex PCR; TCRdb has only the in-frame clones, and not every one. The V and J calls and clone size were taken over from that table, and D and trimming were inferred from the DNA. The data show 250,000 to 350,000 clones, just over 85% seen once. The TCR sequence derives from a woman in her 30s with active or convalescent COVID-19. The chain links TRBV28 to TRBJ1-2; TRBD1 aligns across 8 bases. The sample taken for sequencing was peripheral blood. In DNA, the CDR3 is TGTGCCAGCAGCCCCGGACAGGGTAAGGGTAGCTACACCTTC. Its protein product is CASSPGQGKGSYTF.